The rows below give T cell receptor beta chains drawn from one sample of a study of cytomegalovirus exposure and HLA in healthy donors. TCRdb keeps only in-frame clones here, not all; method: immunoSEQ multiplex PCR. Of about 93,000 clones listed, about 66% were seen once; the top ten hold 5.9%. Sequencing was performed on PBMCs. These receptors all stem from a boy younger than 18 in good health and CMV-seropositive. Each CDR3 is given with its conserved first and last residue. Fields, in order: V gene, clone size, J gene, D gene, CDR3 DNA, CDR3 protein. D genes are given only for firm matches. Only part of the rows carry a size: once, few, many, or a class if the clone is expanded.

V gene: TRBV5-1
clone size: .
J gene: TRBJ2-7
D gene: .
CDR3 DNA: TGCGCCAGCAGCTGGGCGGGCAAAGAAGAGCAGTACTTC
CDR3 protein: CASSWAGKEEQYF

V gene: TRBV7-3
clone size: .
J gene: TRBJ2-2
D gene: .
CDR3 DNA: TGTGCCAGCAGCTACCTAACGAACACCGGGGAGCTGTTTTTT
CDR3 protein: CASSYLTNTGELFF

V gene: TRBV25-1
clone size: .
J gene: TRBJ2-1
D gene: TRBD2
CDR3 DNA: TGTGCCAGCAGTGAACCTAGCGGGAGGGCCTCAAATGAGCAGTTCTTC
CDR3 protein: CASSEPSGRASNEQFF

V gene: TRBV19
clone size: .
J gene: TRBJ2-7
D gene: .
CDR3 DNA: TGTGCCAGTAGTATAGCCACTGGTCACTACGAGCAGTACTTC
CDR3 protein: CASSIATGHYEQYF

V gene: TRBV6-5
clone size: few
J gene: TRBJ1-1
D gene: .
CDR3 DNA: TGTGCCAGCAGTTATTCGGGGTTGGGTGAAGCTTTCTTT
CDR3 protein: CASSYSGLGEAFF

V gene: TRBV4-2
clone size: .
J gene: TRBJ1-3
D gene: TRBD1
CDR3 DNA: TGTGCCAGCAGCCCACAGGGGGCTGGAAACACCATATATTTT
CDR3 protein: CASSPQGAGNTIYF

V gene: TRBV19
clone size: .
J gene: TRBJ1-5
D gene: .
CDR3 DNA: TGTGCCAGTAGTGCCAGATATCAGCCCCAGCATTTT
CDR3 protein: CASSARYQPQHF

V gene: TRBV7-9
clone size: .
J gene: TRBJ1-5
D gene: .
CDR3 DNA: TGTGCCAGCAGCTTAGGCGAGGAGCCCCAGCATTTT
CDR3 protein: CASSLGEEPQHF

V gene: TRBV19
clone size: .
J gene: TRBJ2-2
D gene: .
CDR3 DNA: TGTGCCAGTAGTACCTACAGGGAAACCGGGGAGCTGTTTTTT
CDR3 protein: CASSTYRETGELFF

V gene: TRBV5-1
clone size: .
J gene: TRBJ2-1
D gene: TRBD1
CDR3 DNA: TGCGCCAGCAGCGAAACCGTGTTAAGGGGGCATGAGCAGTTCTTC
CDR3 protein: CASSETVLRGHEQFF

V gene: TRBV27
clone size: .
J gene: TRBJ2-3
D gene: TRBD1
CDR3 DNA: TGTGCCAGCCGCCTAACGAAACAAACTGGGACAGGGGGCGCAGATACGCAGTATTTT
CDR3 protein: CASRLTKQTGTGGADTQYF

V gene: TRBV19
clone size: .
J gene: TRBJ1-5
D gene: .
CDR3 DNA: TGTGCCAGTAGTATAGGGCAGGGTGGTCAGCCCCAGCATTTT
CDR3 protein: CASSIGQGGQPQHF

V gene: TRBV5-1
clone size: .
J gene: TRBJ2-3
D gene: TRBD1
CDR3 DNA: TGCGCCAGCAGCACCGGACAGGAGTCGGATACGCAGTATTTT
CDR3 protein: CASSTGQESDTQYF

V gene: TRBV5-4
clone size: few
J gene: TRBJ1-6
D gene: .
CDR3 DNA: TGTGCCAGCAGCCCGGCTTCTCGGACAGCCGATAATTCACCCCTCCACTTT
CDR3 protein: CASSPASRTADNSPLHF

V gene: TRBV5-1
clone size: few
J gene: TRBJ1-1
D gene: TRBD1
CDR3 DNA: TGCGCCAGCAGCCCTGGACAGGGGATGCTTACCCTTGAAGCTTTCTTT
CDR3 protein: CASSPGQGMLTLEAFF

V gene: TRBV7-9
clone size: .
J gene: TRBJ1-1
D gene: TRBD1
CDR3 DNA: TGTGCCAGCAGCTTCGGGACAGGGGGCGGGAACACTGAAGCTTTCTTT
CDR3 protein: CASSFGTGGGNTEAFF

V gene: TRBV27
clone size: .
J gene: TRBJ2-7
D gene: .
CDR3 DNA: TGTGCCAGCAGTTTATTCAAGACAGCCACCCCTGAGCAGTACTTC
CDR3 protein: CASSLFKTATPEQYF

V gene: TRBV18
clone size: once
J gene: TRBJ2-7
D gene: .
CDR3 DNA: TGTGCCAGCTCACCCACTAGTTTCCACGAGCAGTACTTC
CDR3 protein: CASSPTSFHEQYF